These T cell receptor beta chains were read from a single sample in a study of T-cell reconstitution after alpha-beta-depleted transplantation in children. TCRdb reprocessed the PCR reads via MiXCR and lists one record per CDR3 protein. The sample yields around 240,000 distinct CDR3 sequences, approximately 9.7% seen once. The source material was PBMCs from the stem cell graft donor, sampled from the stem cell graft. These receptors came from a human donor who donated a stem cell graft to a child with SCID. The CDR3 runs from the conserved cysteine through the conserved F or W. D genes are given only for firm matches. Clone size is not always given. Where it is, it says once, few, many or a class for expanded clones.

v_gene	j_gene	d_gene	abundance	CDR3nt	CDR3aa
TRBV7-2	TRBJ1-1	-	many	TGTGCCAGCAGCTTAGGTCCCGGGTACGGCACTGAAGCTTTCTTT	CASSLGPGYGTEAFF
TRBV15	TRBJ1-3	-	many	TGTGCCACCAGCAGAGATATCTCCTCTGGAAACACCATATATTTT	CATSRDISSGNTIYF
TRBV5-1	TRBJ2-5	TRBD1	many	TGCGCCAGCAGCTCCCGGACAGGTCAAGAGACCCAGTACTTC	CASSSRTGQETQYF
TRBV7-9	TRBJ2-7	-	many	TGTGCCAGCAGCTTAGGCAGTACCTACGAGCAGTACTTC	CASSLGSTYEQYF
TRBV5-1	TRBJ1-2	-	many	TGCGCCAGCAGCGTAACGGGCTATGGCTACACCTTC	CASSVTGYGYTF
TRBV5-1	TRBJ2-5	-	many	TGCGCCAGCAGCTTGCTCTACGGGGAGACCCAGTACTTC	CASSLLYGETQYF
TRBV27	TRBJ1-1	-	many	TGTGCCAGCAGCCTCAGGGGGAACACTGAAGCTTTCTTT	CASSLRGNTEAFF
TRBV5-1	TRBJ1-6	-	many	TGCGCCAGCAGCTCGTTCGCTGGGGGGAATTCACCCCTCCACTTT	CASSSFAGGNSPLHF
TRBV5-1	TRBJ2-1	-	few	TGCGCCAGCAGCTTGGAAGCTTCAGGGTTCTACAATGAGCAGTTCTTC	CASSLEASGFYNEQFF
TRBV5-5	TRBJ1-6	TRBD1	many	TGTGCCAGCAGCGGGACAGGGTTCGGTAATTCACCCCTCCACTTT	CASSGTGFGNSPLHF
TRBV12-5	TRBJ2-7	TRBD1	many	TGTGCTAGTGCCCGGGACAGAACCTACGAGCAGTACTTC	CASARDRTYEQYF
TRBV30	TRBJ2-7	-	-	TGTGCCTGGAGTGTAAGCAGCGCCGCGCCCGAGCAGTACTTC	CAWSVSSAAPEQYF
TRBV27	TRBJ2-3	-	few	TGTGCCAGCAGCCCCGGTTATGTGGCGACCATGGGATCAGATACGCAGTATTTT	CASSPGYVATMGSDTQYF
TRBV5-1	TRBJ1-6	TRBD1	many	TGCGCCAGCAGCTTCACAGGGGAAAATTCACCCCTCCACTTT	CASSFTGENSPLHF
TRBV6-5	TRBJ2-2	-	many	TGTGCCAGCAGTTACTCTCGGAACACCGGGGAGCTGTTTTTT	CASSYSRNTGELFF
TRBV20-1	TRBJ2-1	-	many	TGCAGTGCTAGAGATCTGGTGAGGCCTACTGACAATGAGCAGTTCTTC	CSARDLVRPTDNEQFF
TRBV12-3/TRBV12-4	TRBJ2-7	TRBD1	many	TGTGCCAGCAGTTTGTGGGACAGATCCTACGAGCAGTACTTC	CASSLWDRSYEQYF
TRBV18	TRBJ1-4	-	many	TGTGCCAGCTCACCAAACCAGGGTCGAAAACTGTTTTTT	CASSPNQGRKLFF
TRBV5-5	TRBJ1-2	-	many	TGTGCCAGCAGCTTCCGCTACCCTTTAAGTGGCCCTCAAGGCTACACCTTC	CASSFRYPLSGPQGYTF
TRBV28	TRBJ2-1	TRBD2	many	TGTGCCAGCAGTTTATCGCGGGGGGGCGTTCAAGATGAGCAGTTCTTC	CASSLSRGGVQDEQFF
TRBV5-1	TRBJ1-3	-	-	TGCGCCAGCAGCTTGGTGGCAGTCGGACCGGGAAACACCATATATTTT	CASSLVAVGPGNTIYF
TRBV20-1	TRBJ1-2	TRBD1	many	TGCAGTGCTAGAGATCAGGGACAGGGGTTGCATGGCTACACCTTC	CSARDQGQGLHGYTF
TRBV27	TRBJ1-1	TRBD1	many	TGTGCCAGCAGTCCGACAGGGATTGGTACTGAAGCTTTCTTT	CASSPTGIGTEAFF
TRBV7-2	TRBJ2-3	-	many	TGTGCCAGCAGCTTAGGTGCGGCAGATACGCAGTATTTT	CASSLGAADTQYF
TRBV20-1	TRBJ1-4	-	few	TGCAGTGCTACCAGGGTCCTTAATGAAAAACTGTTTTTT	CSATRVLNEKLFF
TRBV12-3/TRBV12-4	TRBJ1-2	-	many	TGTGCCAGCAGTCCGTCAGGGTATCAGGGCGGCTACACCTTC	CASSPSGYQGGYTF
TRBV5-5	TRBJ1-2	-	many	TGTGCCAGCAGCTTAACAGGGCCCTCCCCCTATGGCTACACCTTC	CASSLTGPSPYGYTF
TRBV2	TRBJ2-2	-	many	TGTGCCAGCCAAGGACCGTCGAACACCGGGGAGCTGTTTTTT	CASQGPSNTGELFF
TRBV7-9	TRBJ1-1	-	many	TGTGCCAGCAGCTTAGGGGACGTCAAGAACACTGAAGCTTTCTTT	CASSLGDVKNTEAFF
TRBV5-6	TRBJ2-1	-	many	TGTGCCAGCAGCTCGACCCGGGCTAGGGTGGGGTACAATGAGCAGTTCTTC	CASSSTRARVGYNEQFF
TRBV4-1	TRBJ2-7	-	many	TGCGCCAGCAGCCAAGACCTCGGACGGATGCTCTACGAGCAGTACTTC	CASSQDLGRMLYEQYF
TRBV29-1	TRBJ2-5	-	many	TGCAGCGTTGAAGATTGGTCGAAAGAGACCCAGTACTTC	CSVEDWSKETQYF
TRBV4-1	TRBJ1-3	-	many	TGCGCCAGCAGCCAAGGATCGACGGGCGGAAACACCATATATTTT	CASSQGSTGGNTIYF